The 19 T cell receptor beta chains in this list originate from one sample, sequenced in a study of shared clonotypes between healthy human individuals. Data came from immunoSEQ multiplex PCR; TCRdb stores just in-frame clones and leaves some out. The table has approximately 1,000,000 clones, approximately 80% seen once; the top ten hold about 0.94%. The specimen was memory CD4+ T cells from PBMCs. Subset: CD45RA-negative fraction. The source of these receptors is a man aged 18 to 35 in good health. Some clones in this sample may be carry-over from other donors' samples.

Note on this clone: Possible read error: a much larger clone is one base away. This chain connects TRBV6-6 to TRBJ1-1; weak D call: TRBD1 (5 bases). The CDR3 is 14 amino acids. The V gene lost 5 bases and the J gene lost 1 base, with 11 bases spanning the gap. Germline V gene data show CDR1 as MNHNY and CDR2 as SVGAGI (reference sequence). The CDR3 DNA is TGTGCCAGCAGTCCATCGGACAAGAACACTGAAGCTTTCTTT. Translating gives CASSPSDKNTEAFF.

Comment on this clone: Other DNA sequences in the same sample also yield this CDR3. The chain links TRBV5-1 to TRBJ1-1; 7 bases line up with TRBD1. The CDR3 length is 14 residues. V trimming: 3 bases; J trimming: 1 base; junction bases outside the gene matches: 3. In germline, CDR1 is SGHRS, CDR2 YFSETQ. Here the CDR3 DNA reads TGCGCCAGCAGCTCCCAGGGGGGGAACACTGAAGCTTTCTTT. Translation: CASSSQGGNTEAFF.

J is TRBJ2-7 and V is TRBV28; tentative D call: TRBD1 (5 bases). Germline V CDR1 and CDR2: MDHEN, SYDVKM. Trimming removed 7 bases from V and 0 bases from J, with 19 bases in between. The CDR3 is 16 amino acids. The CDR3 protein is CASTNPTDQDSYEQYF. The CDR3 region has the DNA TGTGCCAGCACAAACCCGACAGATCAAGACTCCTACGAGCAGTACTTC.

Notes on this clone: A read error may explain this, as a much larger clone is one base away. The rearrangement joins TRBV6-6 to TRBJ2-3; perhaps TRBD2 as D (6 bases). Per germline, CDR1 MNHNY and CDR2 SVGAGI (reference sequence). The V end lost 4 bases, the J end lost 4 bases, and 18 bases lay between the germline ends. The CDR3 is 16 residues long. The CDR3 sequence: CASSFTSRRSPDTQYF. The CDR3 DNA follows: TGTGCCAGCAGTTTCACTAGCAGGCGATCACCAGATACGCAGTATTTT.

The table lists this clone with a few counts. Other DNA sequences in this specimen translate into the identical CDR3. The genes are TRBV9 and TRBJ1-3, with a possible D match to TRBD1 (6 bases). The CDR3 runs to 15 residues. Germline CDR1 and CDR2: SGDLS and YYNGEE. Trimming removed 4 bases at V and 1 base at J, with 12 bases between. The CDR3 region is CASSPGGGSGNTIYF. The CDR3 nucleotides are TGTGCCAGCAGCCCAGGAGGGGGTTCTGGAAACACCATATATTTT.

The chain couples TRBV7-2 to TRBJ1-4; tentative D call: TRBD1 (6 bases). Trimming cost V 2 bases and J 7 bases, with 14 bases left between them. Germline values: CDR1 SGHTA, CDR2 FQGNSA. The CDR3 consists of 15 residues. The CDR3 region is CASSLWQGSVEKLFF. The DNA for the CDR3 is TGTGCCAGCAGCTTATGGCAGGGGTCGGTTGAAAAACTGTTTTTT.

This clone was detected only a few times. The same CDR3 arises from other DNA sequences in this sample as well. The rearrangement links TRBV28 to TRBJ1-1; the D gene is possibly TRBD1 (5 bases). Germline V lookup: CDR1 MDHEN, CDR2 SYDVKM. The V end lost 6 bases, the J end lost 2 bases, and 10 bases lay between the germline ends. This CDR3 contains 13 residues. The CDR3 region has the DNA TGTGCCAGCAGGGGTCAGGGAAACACTGAAGCTTTCTTT. Its protein product is CASRGQGNTEAFF.

The rearrangement links TRBV6-5 to TRBJ1-2; D is undetermined. Germline CDR1 is MNHEY and CDR2 is SVGAGI. V lost 5 bases and J 3 bases, leaving 16 bases between the germline ends. The CDR3 length is 15 residues. For the CDR3, the DNA is TGTGCCAGCAGTCTCGCCCCCGGACTATACTATGGCTACACCTTC. As protein: CASSLAPGLYYGYTF.

This clone was counted only a few times. The chain uses TRBV12-5 and TRBJ1-1; 8 bases fit TRBD1. CDR1 is LGHNT, CDR2 FRNRAP, per germline. The ends lost 6 bases at V and 5 bases at J; junction bases unmatched: 14. The CDR3 loop spans 16 amino acids. The CDR3 bases are TGTGCTAGTGGCACCACGGGACAGGACCTGGGGACTGAAGCTTTCTTT. It yields the protein CASGTTGQDLGTEAFF. Filled out from reference TRBV12-5 and TRBJ1-1, the complete variable domain reads DARVTQTPRHKVTEMGQEVTMRCQPILGHNTVFWYRQTMMQGLELLAYFRNRAPLDDSGMPKDRFSAEMPDATLATLKIQPSEPRDSAVYFCASGTTGQDLGTEAFFGQGTRLTVV.

J is TRBJ2-7 and V is TRBV5-1; 8 positions match TRBD1. J lost 4 bases, V lost 1 base, and 7 bases had no gene match. Germline CDR1 SGHRS, CDR2 YFSETQ. The CDR3 length is 15 residues. In DNA form, the CDR3 reads TGCGCCAGCAGCTTGAAGGGACAGGCTTCTTACGAGCAGTACTTC. Its protein is CASSLKGQASYEQYF.

This chain's CDR3 is CASSPIEGVGTGELFF. As DNA, the CDR3 is TGTGCCAGCAGCCCCATCGAGGGTGTGGGCACCGGGGAGCTGTTTTTT. This chain links TRBV7-9 with TRBJ2-2; D may be TRBD2 (5 bases). Germline CDR1 reads SEHNR; CDR2 reads FQNEAQ (reference sequence). The CDR3 totals 16 residues. Trimming left V 5 bases short and J 4 bases short, with 17 bases between.

The V and J genes are TRBV6-1 and TRBJ2-5; D not certain. Germline V gene data show CDR1 as MNHNS and CDR2 as SASEGT. This CDR3 region has 12 residues. Trimming stripped 6 bases from V and 4 bases from J, with 9 bases between. This CDR3 reads CASSETRETQYF. The CDR3 DNA reads TGTGCCAGCAGCGAAACGCGAGAGACCCAGTACTTC.

This clone has a single count. The chain has TRBV7-3 and TRBJ2-1; the D gene is possibly TRBD2 (5 bases). This CDR3 region has 13 residues. Per the germline V gene, CDR1 is SGHTA and CDR2 is FQGTGA. The ends were cut back, 2 bases at V and 7 bases at J, with 9 bases in the middle. Here the CDR3 DNA reads TGTGCCAGCAGCTTACGGCCGGGAAATGAGCAGTTCTTC. Amino acids: CASSLRPGNEQFF.

The chain uses TRBV5-1 and TRBJ1-1; weak D call: TRBD1 (6 bases). The CDR3 consists of 13 residues. Trimming shortened V by 3 bases and J by 4 bases, and 10 bases separated the two germline ends. Germline-derived CDR1 and CDR2 are SGHRS and YFSETQ. This CDR3 reads CASSYGQSTEAFF. In DNA, the CDR3 is TGCGCCAGCAGCTATGGACAGAGCACTGAAGCTTTCTTT.

There are a few counts of this clone. This sample includes further DNA sequences coding for the same CDR3. The DNA for the CDR3 is TGTGCCAGCAGTTCCCGGGGCCGGCCCCAGCATTTT. This encodes CASSSRGRPQHF. The chain has TRBV28 and TRBJ1-5, with D maybe TRBD1 (5 bases). Germline values: CDR1 MDHEN, CDR2 SYDVKM. V was cut by 4 bases and J by 9 bases, with 10 bases left in between. The CDR3 contains 12 residues.

This chain joins TRBV18 and TRBJ1-3, with a weak D call TRBD1 (5 bases). The CDR3 covers 14 residues. Deletions cut 6 bases from V and 2 bases from J, with 11 bases between. Germline V gene sequence: CDR1 KGHSH, CDR2 LQKENI. The CDR3 DNA follows: TGTGCCAGCTCGTCGACAGCTGCTGGAAACACCATATATTTT. Its translation: CASSSTAAGNTIYF. Filled out from reference TRBV18 and TRBJ1-3, the complete variable domain reads NAGVMQNPRHLVRRRGQEARLRCSPMKGHSHVYWYRQLPEEGLKFMVYLQKENIIDESGMPKERFSAEFPKEGPSILRIQQVVRGDSAAYFCASSSTAAGNTIYFGEGSWLTVV.

Only one count was recorded for this clone. V and J are TRBV28 and TRBJ2-1; possible D gene TRBD2, 6 bases. The CDR3 extends over 14 amino acids. With 2 bases removed from V and 7 bases from J, the gap between germline ends came to 12 bases. Germline V gives CDR1 MDHEN, CDR2 SYDVKM. CDR3 in amino acids: CASSLGGSRNEQFF. As DNA, the CDR3 is TGTGCCAGCAGTTTAGGAGGGAGTAGAAATGAGCAGTTCTTC.

The chain carries TRBV5-6 and TRBJ2-1, with no clear D. The CDR3 is made up of 9 amino acids. Germline V lookup: CDR1 SGHDT, CDR2 YYEEEE. Trimming took off 4 bases at V and 15 bases at J, with 8 bases between the two ends. CDR3 region: CASSPRRFF. The CDR3 DNA reads as TGTGCCAGCAGCCCTCGGAGGTTCTTC.

This clone was picked up a small number of times. The rearrangement joins TRBV2 to TRBJ1-2, with D uncertain. Germline CDR1 is SNHLY and CDR2 is FYNNEI. V gave up 8 bases and J gave up 5 bases, with 9 bases separating them. This CDR3 spans 11 amino acids. The CDR3: CASVSTYGYTF. The CDR3, as DNA: TGTGCCAGCGTAAGCACGTATGGCTACACCTTC. The whole variable domain, filled in from reference TRBV2 and TRBJ1-2, reads EPEVTQTPSHQVTQMGQEVILRCVPISNHLYFYWYRQILGQKVEFLVSFYNNEISEKSEIFDDQFSVERPDGSNFTLKIRSTKLEDSAMYFCASVSTYGYTFGSGTRLTVV.